This T cell receptor (beta chain) was profiled in a study of blood T cell repertoires in COVID-19. Study as a whole: From the United States, Italy and Spain came samples of acute and convalescent COVID-19. Sources were T cells, B-cell-depleted T cells, or PBMCs; the material itself was cDNA or gDNA.

Assay used: immunoSEQ multiplex PCR; TCRdb lists only in-frame clones, some missing. The data contain under 200,000 clones, approximately 91% of them seen just once; the ten biggest clones take up roughly 2.1%. From germline, CDR1 is MNHEY and CDR2 SVGAGI. The V gene lost 0 bases and the J gene lost 2 bases, with 11 bases spanning the gap. The CDR3 extends over 15 amino acids. V usage is TRBV6-5 and J usage is TRBJ2-7, with D possibly being TRBD2 (5 bases). Sequenced sample: peripheral blood. This receptor was taken from a man aged 18-30 years with acute or convalescent COVID-19. The DNA for the CDR3 is TGTGCCAGCAGTTACTCAAGAGGGTTTCCCTACGAGCAGTACTTC. This codes for CASSYSRGFPYEQYF.